This T cell receptor (beta chain) was recovered during a study of T cell responses to AZD1222 COVID-19 vaccine. Libraries were prepared by immunoSEQ multiplex PCR; TCRdb keeps only in-frame clonotypes and omits some of them. Counted here are roughly 180,000 clones, 80% to 95% occurring once; the ten biggest clones make up more than 1.5%. Analyses pooled second doses at about 4 or about 12 weeks. Overall study results and limits: Every sample of the repertoires postdated the peak T cell response. Close to half of spike-specific TCRs reportedly recognize unmutated variant regions.

CDR1 is MNHNS and CDR2 is SASEGT in the germline V gene. This CDR3 is built from 14 residues. Trimming cost V 3 bases and J 7 bases, with 10 bases left between them. Details on this clone: What it binds is not known.

The rearrangement uses TRBV6-1 and TRBJ1-6; weak D call: TRBD1 (5 bases). Material: peripheral blood, obtained 28 days after the second AZD1222 dose. This clonotype was obtained from an adult who received the AZD1222 COVID-19 vaccine. CDR3 in amino acids: CASSDAGKNSPLHF. The DNA of the CDR3 is TGTGCCAGCAGTGACGCAGGGAAGAATTCACCCCTCCACTTT.